This TCR beta chain was captured in a study of T cell responses to AZD1222 COVID-19 vaccine. The CDR3 runs to 13 residues. CDR1 and CDR2 (germline): ENHRY, SYGVKD. V shed 5 bases and J shed 5 bases, with 10 bases lying between them. Produced via immunoSEQ multiplex PCR; TCRdb's table is partial and in-frame only. The sample has around 99,000 clones; roughly 88% are singletons. Study results and limitations: Following two doses of AZD1222, Spike-specific TCR breadth and depth rose. Seropositive status at baseline applied to only 6 or 7 AZD1222 recipients. Along spike, vaccine-associated CD4 TCRs were found throughout, with dominance at 160-218 and 743-854. Targeting of unmutated variant regions was reportedly seen in nearly half of spike-specific TCRs.

Comments on this clone: Its antigen is not known. Other nucleotide sequences from this sample produce the same CDR3.

The sequence came from an adult in good health. The input for sequencing was peripheral blood, taken on day 0 of MenACWY control vaccination. The chain has TRBV10-3 and TRBJ1-5; the D gene is possibly TRBD1 (6 bases). Here the CDR3 reads CAISPQGDQPQHF. DNA for the CDR3: TGTGCCATCAGTCCACAGGGTGATCAGCCCCAGCATTTT.